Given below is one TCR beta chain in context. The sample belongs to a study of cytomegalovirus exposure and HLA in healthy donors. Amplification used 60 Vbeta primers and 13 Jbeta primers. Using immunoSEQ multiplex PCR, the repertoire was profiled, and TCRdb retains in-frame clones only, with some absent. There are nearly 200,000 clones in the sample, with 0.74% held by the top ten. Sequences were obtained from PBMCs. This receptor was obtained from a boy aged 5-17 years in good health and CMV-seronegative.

CDR3 DNA: TGCGCCAGCAGCTCCAGCCGGCTGCGGGACACTGAAGCTTTCTTT. Its translation is CASSSSRLRDTEAFF. The genes are TRBV5-1 and TRBJ1-1; D gene ambiguous. Germline V gene sequence: CDR1 SGHRS, CDR2 YFSETQ. V was clipped by 3 bases and J by 3 bases, with 15 bases between them. The CDR3 totals 15 residues.